The T cell receptor (beta chain) described here comes from a study of blood T cell repertoires in COVID-19. The overall study: Spain, Italy and the United States supplied samples that represented acute and convalescent COVID-19. PBMCs, B-cell-depleted T cells, or T cells were the source of the cDNA or gDNA that made up the material.

Seattle researchers signed up patients amid active infection and tracked them longitudinally. In the authors' methods: Scientists estimated how many nucleated cells there were by amplifying reference gene primers. Measured with immunoSEQ multiplex PCR; TCRdb has only the in-frame clones, and not every one. V and J calls and clone size are copied from that table; D and trimming were computed from the DNA. The top ten clones hold approximately 2.3% of a sample with about 220,000 clones, approximately 85% of them seen once. Germline trimming cut 3 bases from V and 8 bases from J; bases unmatched to any gene: 4. Germline CDR1 is LGHDT and CDR2 is YNNKEL (reference sequence). CDR3 length: 13 amino acids.

What was sequenced was peripheral blood. The chain links TRBV3-1 (or the pseudogene TRBV3-2) to TRBJ1-2; 9 bases line up with TRBD1. This receptor was obtained from a woman between 70 and 85 years old with COVID-19, enrolled during active disease. DNA for the CDR3: TGTGCCAGCAGCCACCGGACAGGGGAAGGCTACACCTTC. Its translation: CASSHRTGEGYTF.